In its sample, the clone carrying this T cell receptor (beta chain) was seen once. The CDR3 extends over 15 amino acids. CDR1 SGHAT and CDR2 FQNNGV come from the germline V gene. V gave up 5 bases and J gave up 1 base, with 11 bases separating them. This entry comes from a study of shared clonotypes between healthy human individuals. Only in-frame clones appear in the TCRdb table, and some are missing; sequencing was by immunoSEQ multiplex PCR. The sample lists approximately 530,000 clones, 90% to 96% occurring once. The sequencing sample was made of naive CD4+ T cells sorted from blood. Regarding subset: CD45RA+ positively selected. The TCR originated in a woman younger than 45 in good health. The chain employs TRBV11-2 and TRBJ2-2; D remains unclear. In DNA form, the CDR3 reads TGTGCCAGCAGCCCCAGACTTCTGAACACCGGGGAGCTGTTTTTT. Amino acids: CASSPRLLNTGELFF.